This T cell receptor beta chain derives from a study of response to subunit inactivated influenza vaccine (dated by TCRdb to 2016 to 2019). Turning to the overall study: Deep quantitative profiling of the T cell receptor repertoire was used in the study to follow responses to a trivalent subunit inactivated influenza vaccine.

What the research found in general, with its limitations: The authors proposed that each seasonal influenza vaccination may bring in only a limited number of new T cells.

From its cysteine to its phenylalanine, the CDR3 spans 13 amino acids. Only the CDR3 DNA stays, 39 bases, in frame from base 1. V is clipped by 4 bases and J by 4 bases, and the sequence between their germline boundaries is 10 bases long. From a lookup of the germline V gene, CDR1 and CDR2 are SNHLY and FYNNEI. As for this clonotype: Its antigen is unknown. It has no much larger one-base neighbor in the sample; base qualities were not kept.

Receptor amplification or capture employed RT-PCR. For sequencing, an Illumina HiSeq 2500 was employed. TCRdb handled the public reads itself, with Q25 trimming in fastp and clone calling in MiXCR, and kept productive beta chains. Each CDR3 protein gets just one entry, which takes the most common genes and DNA from the rows behind it. For this sample there are about 540,000 distinct CDR3 sequences; roughly 15% appear just once. The ten largest clonotypes hold over 8.5% of the sample. This specimen was PBMCs from blood, taken roughly 12 days after vaccination. The TCR sequence derives from a man between 50 and 59 years old who received an inactivated influenza vaccine. Donor details come from another sample of the same person, matched by shared clones. The V gene is TRBV2 and the J gene is TRBJ1-1, with the D segment identity uncertain. For the CDR3, the sequence is CASSGRMGTEAFF. The nucleotides read TGTGCCAGCAGTGGAAGGATGGGCACTGAAGCTTTCTTT.